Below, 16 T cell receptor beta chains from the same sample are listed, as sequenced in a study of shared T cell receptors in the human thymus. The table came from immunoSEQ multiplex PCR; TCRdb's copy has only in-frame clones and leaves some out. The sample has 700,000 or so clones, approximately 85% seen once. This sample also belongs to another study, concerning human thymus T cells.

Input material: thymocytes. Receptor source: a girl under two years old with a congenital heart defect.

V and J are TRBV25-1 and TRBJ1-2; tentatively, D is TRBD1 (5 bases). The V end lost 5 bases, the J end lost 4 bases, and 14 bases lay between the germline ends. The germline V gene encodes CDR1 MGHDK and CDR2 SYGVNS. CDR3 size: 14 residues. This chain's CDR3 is CASSFLRQGYGYTF. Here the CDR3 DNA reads TGTGCCAGCAGTTTCCTTCGGCAGGGCTATGGCTACACCTTC.

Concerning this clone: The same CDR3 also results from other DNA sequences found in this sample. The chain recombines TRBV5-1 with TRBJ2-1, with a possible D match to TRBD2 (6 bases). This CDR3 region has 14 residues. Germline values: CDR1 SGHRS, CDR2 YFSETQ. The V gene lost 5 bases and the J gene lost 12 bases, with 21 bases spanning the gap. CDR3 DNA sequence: TGCGCCAGCAGGTCTGGGGGGTTGCGGGTCCGGCAGTTCTTC. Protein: CASRSGGLRVRQFF.

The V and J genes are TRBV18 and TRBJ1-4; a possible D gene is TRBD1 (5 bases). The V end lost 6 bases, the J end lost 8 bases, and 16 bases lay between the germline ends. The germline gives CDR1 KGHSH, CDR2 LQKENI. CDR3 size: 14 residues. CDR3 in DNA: TGTGCCAGCTCGCCGGTCGGGGGGGTCGAAAAACTGTTTTTT. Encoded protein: CASSPVGGVEKLFF. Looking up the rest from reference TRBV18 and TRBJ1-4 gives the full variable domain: NAGVMQNPRHLVRRRGQEARLRCSPMKGHSHVYWYRQLPEEGLKFMVYLQKENIIDESGMPKERFSAEFPKEGPSILRIQQVVRGDSAAYFCASSPVGGVEKLFFGSGTQLSVL.

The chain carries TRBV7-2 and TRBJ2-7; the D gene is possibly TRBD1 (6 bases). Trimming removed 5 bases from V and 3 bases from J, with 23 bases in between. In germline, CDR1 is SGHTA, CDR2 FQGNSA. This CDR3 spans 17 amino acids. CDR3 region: CASSRREWDNSLYEQYF. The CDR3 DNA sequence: TGTGCCAGCAGCCGGCGCGAGTGGGACAACAGTCTCTACGAGCAGTACTTC.

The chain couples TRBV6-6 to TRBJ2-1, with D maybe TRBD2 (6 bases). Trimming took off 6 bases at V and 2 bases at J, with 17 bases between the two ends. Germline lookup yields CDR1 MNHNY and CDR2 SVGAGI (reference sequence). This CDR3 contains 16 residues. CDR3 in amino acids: CASRRVRRDAYNEQFF. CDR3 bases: TGTGCCAGCAGGAGGGTAAGGAGGGATGCCTACAATGAGCAGTTCTTC.

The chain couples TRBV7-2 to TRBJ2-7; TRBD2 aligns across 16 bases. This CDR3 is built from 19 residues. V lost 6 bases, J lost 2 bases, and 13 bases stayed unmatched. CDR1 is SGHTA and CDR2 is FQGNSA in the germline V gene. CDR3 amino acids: CASRSAGTSGGDPTYEQYF. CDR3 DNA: TGTGCCAGCAGATCCGCGGGGACTAGCGGGGGGGACCCGACCTACGAGCAGTACTTC.

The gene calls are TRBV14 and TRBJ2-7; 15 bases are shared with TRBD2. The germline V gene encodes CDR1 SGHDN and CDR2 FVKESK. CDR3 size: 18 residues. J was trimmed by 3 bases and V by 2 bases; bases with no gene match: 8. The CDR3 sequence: CASSQYGTSGGPYYEQYF. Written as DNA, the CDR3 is TGTGCCAGCAGCCAATACGGGACTAGCGGGGGGCCGTACTACGAGCAGTACTTC.

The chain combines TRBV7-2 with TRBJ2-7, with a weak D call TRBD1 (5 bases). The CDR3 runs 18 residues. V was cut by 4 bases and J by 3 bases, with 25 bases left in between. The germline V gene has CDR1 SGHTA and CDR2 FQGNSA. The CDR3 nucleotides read TGTGCCAGCAGCTCCCATAATGGTTCAGGGTTACTCTACTACGAGCAGTACTTC. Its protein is CASSSHNGSGLLYYEQYF.

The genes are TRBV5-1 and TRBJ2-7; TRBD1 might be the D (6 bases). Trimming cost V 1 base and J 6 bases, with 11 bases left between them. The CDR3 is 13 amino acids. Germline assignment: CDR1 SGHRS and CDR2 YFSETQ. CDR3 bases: TGCGCCAGCAGCTTGATGGTAGGGGGCGAGCAGTACTTC. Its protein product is CASSLMVGGEQYF. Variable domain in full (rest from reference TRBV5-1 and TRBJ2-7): KAGVTQTPRYLIKTRGQQVTLSCSPISGHRSVSWYQQTPGQGLQFLFEYFSETQRNKGNFPGRFSGRQFSNSRSEMNVSTLELGDSALYLCASSLMVGGEQYFGPGTRLTVT.

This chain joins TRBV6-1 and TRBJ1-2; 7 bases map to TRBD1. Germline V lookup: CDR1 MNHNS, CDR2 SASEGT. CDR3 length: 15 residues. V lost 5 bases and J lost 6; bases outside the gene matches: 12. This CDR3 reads CASSRWDRRSNGYTF. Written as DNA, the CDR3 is TGTGCCAGCAGTAGGTGGGACAGAAGATCGAATGGCTACACCTTC.

The CDR3 is CASSSQGDRKAFF. The CDR3 nucleotides read TGCGCCAGCAGCTCACAGGGGGATAGGAAAGCTTTCTTT. The chain recombines TRBV5-1 with TRBJ1-1; 8 nucleotides align to TRBD1. This CDR3 comprises 13 residues. The V gene's germline CDR1 is SGHRS and CDR2 YFSETQ. V shed 3 bases and J 9 bases; nucleotides not matched to a gene: 7.

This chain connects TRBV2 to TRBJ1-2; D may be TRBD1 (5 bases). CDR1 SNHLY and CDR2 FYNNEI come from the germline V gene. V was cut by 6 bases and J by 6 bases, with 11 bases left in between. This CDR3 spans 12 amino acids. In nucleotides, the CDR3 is TGTGCCAGCAGAGGGGTAGGAGATGGCTACACCTTC. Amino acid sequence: CASRGVGDGYTF.

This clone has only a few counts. The CDR3 DNA follows: TGTGCCAGCAGCCAACTAAGGACAGGGGGCGATGGCTACACCTTC. Translation gives CASSQLRTGGDGYTF. The chain has TRBV4-2 and TRBJ1-2, with 11 bases fitting TRBD1. The V gene's germline CDR1 is LGHNA and CDR2 YNFKEQ. The CDR3 is made up of 15 amino acids. Losses at the gene ends were 2 bases for V and 6 bases for J; bases not matched to a gene: 5.

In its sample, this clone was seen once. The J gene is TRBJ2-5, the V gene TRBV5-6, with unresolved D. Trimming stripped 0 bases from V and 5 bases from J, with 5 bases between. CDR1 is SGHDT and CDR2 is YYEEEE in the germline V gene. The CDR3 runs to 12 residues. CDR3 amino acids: CASSLVPETQYF. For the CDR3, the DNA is TGTGCCAGCAGCTTGGTCCCTGAGACCCAGTACTTC. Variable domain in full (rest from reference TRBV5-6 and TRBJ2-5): DAGVTQSPTHLIKTRGQQVTLRCSPKSGHDTVSWYQQALGQGPQFIFQYYEEEERQRGNFPDRFSGHQFPNYSSELNVNALLLGDSALYLCASSLVPETQYFGPGTRLLVL.

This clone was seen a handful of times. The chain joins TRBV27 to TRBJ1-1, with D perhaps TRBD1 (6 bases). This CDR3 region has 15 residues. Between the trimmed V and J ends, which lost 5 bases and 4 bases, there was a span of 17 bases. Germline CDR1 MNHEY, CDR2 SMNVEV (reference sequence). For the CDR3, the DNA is TGTGCCAGCAGTATACACACAGGGAGAGTCACTGAAGCTTTCTTT. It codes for CASSIHTGRVTEAFF.

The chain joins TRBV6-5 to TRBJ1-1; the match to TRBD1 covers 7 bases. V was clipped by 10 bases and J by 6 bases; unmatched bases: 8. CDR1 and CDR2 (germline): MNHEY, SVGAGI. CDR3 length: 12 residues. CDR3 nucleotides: TGTGCCACGAGTCGGCAGGGGGCTGAAGCTTTCTTT. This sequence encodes CATSRQGAEAFF.